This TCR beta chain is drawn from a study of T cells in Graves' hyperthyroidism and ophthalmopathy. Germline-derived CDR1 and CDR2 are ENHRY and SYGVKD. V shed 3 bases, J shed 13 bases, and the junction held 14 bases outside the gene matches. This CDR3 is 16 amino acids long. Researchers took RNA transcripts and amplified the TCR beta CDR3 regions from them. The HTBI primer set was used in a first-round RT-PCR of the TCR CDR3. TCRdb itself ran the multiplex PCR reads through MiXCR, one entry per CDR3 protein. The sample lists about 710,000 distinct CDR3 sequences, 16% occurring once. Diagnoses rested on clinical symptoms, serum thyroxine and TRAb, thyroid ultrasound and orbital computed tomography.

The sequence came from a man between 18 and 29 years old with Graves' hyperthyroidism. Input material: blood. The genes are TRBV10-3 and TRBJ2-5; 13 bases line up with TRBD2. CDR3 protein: CAISDPLTSGRALGYF. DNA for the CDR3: TGTGCCATCAGTGACCCGCTTACTAGCGGGAGGGCCTTGGGGTACTTC.